This T cell receptor beta chain was identified during a study of T cells in Graves' hyperthyroidism and ophthalmopathy. The study's findings and limits: Expanded thyroid clonotypes (above 0.001) were mostly also found in blood.

V dropped 4 bases and J dropped 4; count of bases not matched to a gene: 9. CDR3 length: 15 residues. CDR1 MNHNS and CDR2 SASEGT come from the germline V gene. The CDR3 regions of TCR beta were amplified from RNA transcripts. First-round RT-PCR with HTBI primers amplified the TCR CDR3 region. TCRdb re-called the multiplex PCR reads through MiXCR, storing one row per CDR3 protein. Of 200,000 to 250,000 distinct CDR3 sequences listed, roughly a sixth were seen once; the top ten hold under 65%. This clonotype was observed a few times. Antigen: not known. The source of the PBMCs was 10 ml of fresh peripheral blood.

V is TRBV6-1 and J is TRBJ2-7, with 8 bases matching TRBD1. The source is a man aged 45 to 65 with Graves' hyperthyroidism. Material for sequencing was blood. CDR3 nucleotides: TGTGCCAGCAGTGGAGGGGCAGGGGGCATATACGAGCAGTACTTC. It encodes CASSGGAGGIYEQYF.